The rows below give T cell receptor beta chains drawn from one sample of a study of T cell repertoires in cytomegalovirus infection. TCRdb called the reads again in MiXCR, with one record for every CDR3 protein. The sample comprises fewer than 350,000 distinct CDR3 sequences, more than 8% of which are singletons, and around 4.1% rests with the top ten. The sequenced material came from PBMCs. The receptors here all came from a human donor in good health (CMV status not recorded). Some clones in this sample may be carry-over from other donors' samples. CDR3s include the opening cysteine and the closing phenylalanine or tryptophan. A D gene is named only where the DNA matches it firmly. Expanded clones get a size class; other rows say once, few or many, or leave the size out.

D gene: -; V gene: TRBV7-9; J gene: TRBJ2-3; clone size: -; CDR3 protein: CASSSLGTTSSTDTQYF; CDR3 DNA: TGTGCCAGCAGCTCCTTAGGGACCACATCTAGCACAGATACGCAGTATTTT
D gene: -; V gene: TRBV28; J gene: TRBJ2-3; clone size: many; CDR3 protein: CASSPFTDTQYF; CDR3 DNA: TGTGCCAGCAGTCCCTTCACAGATACGCAGTATTTT
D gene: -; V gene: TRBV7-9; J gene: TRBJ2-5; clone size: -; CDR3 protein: CASSRQTGIGETQYF; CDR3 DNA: TGTGCCAGCAGCCGCCAGACAGGCATCGGAGAGACCCAGTACTTC
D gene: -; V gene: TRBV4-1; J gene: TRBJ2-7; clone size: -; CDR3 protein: CASSQFEGSYEQYF; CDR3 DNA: TGCGCCAGCAGCCAATTCGAAGGATCCTACGAGCAGTACTTC
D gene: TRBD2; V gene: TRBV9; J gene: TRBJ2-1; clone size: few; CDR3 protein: CASSVEFEGRLAGNLLSDNNEQFF; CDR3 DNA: TGTGCCAGCAGCGTAGAATTCGAAGGGCGACTAGCGGGGAACCTTCTATCGGACAACAATGAGCAGTTCTTC
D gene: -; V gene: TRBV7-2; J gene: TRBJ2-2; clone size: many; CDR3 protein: CASSFIGSGELFF; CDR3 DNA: TGTGCCAGCAGCTTTATAGGGAGCGGGGAGCTGTTTTTT
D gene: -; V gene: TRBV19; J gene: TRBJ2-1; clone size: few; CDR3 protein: CASSMGPSIYNEQFF; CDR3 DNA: TGTGCCAGTAGTATGGGTCCATCAATCTACAATGAGCAGTTCTTC
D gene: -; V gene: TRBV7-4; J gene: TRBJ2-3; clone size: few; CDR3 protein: CASSLIVLGRPDTQYF; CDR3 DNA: TGTGCCAGCAGCTTAATTGTTCTCGGGCGGCCAGATACGCAGTATTTT
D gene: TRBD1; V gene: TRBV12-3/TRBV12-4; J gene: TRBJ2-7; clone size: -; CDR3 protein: CASSFWARGLGEQYF; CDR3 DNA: TGTGCCAGCAGTTTTTGGGCCAGGGGGCTGGGAGAGCAGTACTTC
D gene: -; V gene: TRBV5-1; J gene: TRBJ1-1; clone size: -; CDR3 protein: CASSYGDPSTEAFF; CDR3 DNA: TGCGCCAGCAGCTATGGGGATCCCTCCACTGAAGCTTTCTTT
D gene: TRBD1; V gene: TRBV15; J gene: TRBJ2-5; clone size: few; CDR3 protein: CATNRDRGPETQYF; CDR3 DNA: TGTGCCACCAACCGGGACAGGGGGCCAGAGACCCAGTACTTC
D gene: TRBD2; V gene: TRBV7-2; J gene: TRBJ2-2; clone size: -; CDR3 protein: CASSIGTSKGLTSGELFF; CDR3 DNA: TGTGCCAGCAGCATAGGGACTAGCAAGGGCCTTACGTCCGGGGAGCTGTTTTTT
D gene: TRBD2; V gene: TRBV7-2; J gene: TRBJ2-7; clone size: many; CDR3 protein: CASSTWTSGSISEQYF; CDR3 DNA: TGTGCCAGCAGCACATGGACTAGCGGGAGTATTTCCGAGCAGTACTTC
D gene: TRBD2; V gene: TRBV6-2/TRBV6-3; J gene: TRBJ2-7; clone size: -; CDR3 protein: CASSYSERDYFGQYF; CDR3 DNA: TGTGCCAGCAGTTACTCGGAGCGGGATTACTTCGGGCAGTACTTC
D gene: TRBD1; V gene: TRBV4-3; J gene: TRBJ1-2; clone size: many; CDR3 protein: CASSPDRVNYGYTF; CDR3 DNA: TGCGCCAGCAGCCCTGACAGGGTTAACTATGGCTACACCTTC
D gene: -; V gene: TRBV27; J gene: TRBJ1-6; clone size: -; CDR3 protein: CASSLWVSGNSPLHF; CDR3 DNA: TGTGCCAGCAGTTTATGGGTATCGGGCAATTCACCCCTCCACTTT
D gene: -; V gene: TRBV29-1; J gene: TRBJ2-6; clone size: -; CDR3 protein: CSVEGPGANVLTF; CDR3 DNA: TGCAGCGTTGAAGGGCCAGGGGCCAACGTCCTGACTTTC
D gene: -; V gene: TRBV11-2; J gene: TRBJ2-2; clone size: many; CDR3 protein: CASSLGARELFF; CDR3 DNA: TGTGCCAGCAGCTTAGGGGCTCGGGAGCTGTTTTTT
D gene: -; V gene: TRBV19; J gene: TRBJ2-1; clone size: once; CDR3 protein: CATETGSGYNEQFF; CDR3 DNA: TGTGCCACCGAGACAGGCAGCGGATACAATGAGCAGTTCTTC
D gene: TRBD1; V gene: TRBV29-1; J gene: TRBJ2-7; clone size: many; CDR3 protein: CSGGQGAYEQYF; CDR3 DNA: TGCAGCGGTGGACAGGGGGCCTACGAGCAGTACTTC
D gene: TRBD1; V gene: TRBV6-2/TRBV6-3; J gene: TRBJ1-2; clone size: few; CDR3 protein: CASSYSGGQDGYTF; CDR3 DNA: TGTGCCAGCAGTTACTCCGGGGGACAGGATGGCTACACCTTC
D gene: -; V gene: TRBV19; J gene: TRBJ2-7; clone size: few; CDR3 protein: CASSLWITSEQYF; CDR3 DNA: TGTGCCAGTAGTCTCTGGATCACCTCCGAGCAGTACTTC
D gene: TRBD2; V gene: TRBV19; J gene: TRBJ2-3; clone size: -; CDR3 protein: CASSPTGRALTDTQYF; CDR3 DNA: TGTGCCAGTAGCCCCACGGGGAGGGCCCTCACAGATACGCAGTATTTT
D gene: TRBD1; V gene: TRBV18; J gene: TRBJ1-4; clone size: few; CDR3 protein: CASSPTGTGFGEKLFF; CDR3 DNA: TGTGCCAGCTCACCCACCGGGACAGGGTTTGGTGAAAAACTGTTTTTT
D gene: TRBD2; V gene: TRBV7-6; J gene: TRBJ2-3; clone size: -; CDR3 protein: CASGFPAEWTSGGSTTDTQYF; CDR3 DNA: TGTGCCAGCGGCTTCCCCGCAGAATGGACTAGCGGGGGTTCTACCACAGATACGCAGTATTTT
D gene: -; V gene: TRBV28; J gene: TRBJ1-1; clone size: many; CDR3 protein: CASSPTLQGTVEAFF; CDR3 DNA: TGTGCCAGCAGTCCCACCTTACAGGGTACGGTTGAAGCTTTCTTT
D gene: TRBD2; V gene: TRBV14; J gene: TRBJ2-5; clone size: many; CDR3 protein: CASSHGLAWETQYF; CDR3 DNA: TGTGCCAGCAGCCACGGACTAGCGTGGGAGACCCAGTACTTC
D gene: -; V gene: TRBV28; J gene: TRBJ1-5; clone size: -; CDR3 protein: CASRGGGPSNQPQHF; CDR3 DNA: TGTGCCAGCAGGGGGGGGGGACCTAGCAATCAGCCCCAGCATTTT
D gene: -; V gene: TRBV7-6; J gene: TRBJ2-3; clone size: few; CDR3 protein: CASSSRPEPPDTQYF; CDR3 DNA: TGTGCCAGCAGCTCGCGACCCGAACCCCCAGATACGCAGTATTTT